The rows below give T cell receptor beta chains drawn from one sample of a study of blood T cell repertoires in COVID-19. The assay was immunoSEQ multiplex PCR, and TCRdb's table has in-frame clones only and misses some. The sample contains about 530,000 clones, roughly nine tenths of which appear only once. The sequencing sample was made of peripheral blood. Every receptor here comes from a woman aged 45-65 years with COVID-19, enrolled during active disease. CDR3s include the opening cysteine and the closing phenylalanine or tryptophan. A D gene is named only where the DNA matches it firmly. Only part of the rows carry a size: once, few, many, or a class if the clone is expanded.

clone size,V gene,D gene,J gene,CDR3 protein,CDR3 DNA
.,TRBV3-1/TRBV3-2,TRBD1,TRBJ1-2,CASSLGTGDGYGYTF,TGTGCCAGCAGCCTCGGGACAGGGGACGGCTATGGCTACACCTTC
.,TRBV5-1,TRBD2,TRBJ2-3,CASSSGLAGLGTDTQYF,TGCGCCAGCAGCTCGGGACTAGCGGGGTTGGGCACAGATACGCAGTATTTT
.,TRBV5-1,TRBD1,TRBJ2-2,CASSLAPTGNGELFF,TGCGCCAGCAGCTTGGCCCCGACAGGGAACGGGGAGCTGTTTTTT
.,TRBV4-2,TRBD1,TRBJ2-3,CASSQDPRPGQGTDTQYF,TGTGCCAGCAGCCAGGACCCCCGCCCGGGACAGGGAACAGATACGCAGTATTTT
.,TRBV10-3,.,TRBJ2-3,CAISSGLWADTQYF,TGTGCCATCAGTTCGGGACTGTGGGCCGATACGCAGTATTTT
.,TRBV3-1/TRBV3-2,.,TRBJ2-5,CASSQGRVRETQYF,TGTGCCAGCAGCCAAGGGAGGGTCCGGGAGACCCAGTACTTC
.,TRBV5-4,.,TRBJ2-1,CASSLDRGYNEQFF,TGTGCCAGCAGCTTGGACCGGGGGTACAATGAGCAGTTCTTC
.,TRBV18,TRBD2,TRBJ2-7,CASSPSGDVRSYEQYF,TGTGCCAGCTCACCGAGCGGGGACGTTAGATCCTACGAGCAGTACTTC
.,TRBV5-1,TRBD1,TRBJ1-6,CASTRGQGARNSPLHF,TGCGCCAGCACCCGGGGACAGGGGGCGAGAAATTCACCCCTCCACTTT
.,TRBV19,TRBD1,TRBJ1-2,CASSSQGTGLYGYTF,TGTGCCAGTAGTTCACAAGGGACAGGTCTTTATGGCTACACCTTC
.,TRBV4-2,TRBD2,TRBJ2-4,CASSQIAGGPENIQYF,TGTGCCAGCAGCCAAATAGCGGGGGGGCCGGAAAACATTCAGTACTTC
.,TRBV4-2,TRBD1,TRBJ1-1,CASTGQGRGVNTEAFF,TGTGCCAGCACAGGACAGGGCAGGGGGGTGAACACTGAAGCTTTCTTT
.,TRBV24-1,TRBD2,TRBJ2-1,CATSEGSGGANEQFF,TGTGCCACCAGTGAGGGAAGCGGGGGTGCAAATGAGCAGTTCTTC
.,TRBV18,TRBD1,TRBJ1-1,CASSPGQGGTEAFF,TGTGCCAGCTCACCGGGACAGGGTGGCACTGAAGCTTTCTTT
.,TRBV24-1,TRBD1,TRBJ1-5,CATSDAGTGRNQPQHF,TGTGCCACCAGTGATGCCGGGACAGGGCGCAATCAGCCCCAGCATTTT
.,TRBV12-3/TRBV12-4,.,TRBJ1-2,CASSSTGNYGYTF,TGTGCCAGCAGTTCCACAGGGAACTATGGCTACACCTTC
.,TRBV5-1,.,TRBJ2-7,CASSPRAPGGLTYEQYF,TGCGCCAGCAGCCCGAGGGCCCCCGGGGGGCTTACCTACGAGCAGTACTTC
few,TRBV19,.,TRBJ1-4,CASKQGSFEKLFF,TGTGCCAGTAAGCAGGGGAGCTTTGAAAAACTGTTTTTT
once,TRBV5-5,.,TRBJ1-3,CASTLSAGSGNTIYF,TGTGCCAGCACCTTATCCGCGGGCTCTGGAAACACCATATATTTT
.,TRBV10-3,TRBD2,TRBJ2-5,CAISQPGLAGEETQYF,TGTGCCATCAGTCAACCGGGACTAGCGGGAGAAGAGACCCAGTACTTC
once,TRBV4-1,.,TRBJ1-5,CASSQDLTGNQPQHF,TGCGCCAGCAGCCAAGATCTTACAGGGAATCAGCCCCAGCATTTT
once,TRBV27,.,TRBJ1-2,CASSFTGSVYYGYTF,TGTGCCAGCAGTTTTACAGGGTCCGTTTACTATGGCTACACCTTC